Listed below are T cell receptor beta chains from one sample, sequenced in a study of OX40 agonist ivuxolimab in advanced cancers. The table came from immunoSEQ multiplex PCR; TCRdb's copy has only in-frame clones and leaves some out. The sample yields 60,000 to 90,000 clones, approximately 80% seen once. Source: CD4+ or CD8+ T cells sorted from blood, taken in a trial of the OX40 agonist ivuxolimab. These TCRs come from an adult with an advanced solid tumor such as melanoma, head and neck, liver or kidney cancer. Each CDR3 is given with its conserved first and last residue. The D gene is left open where the match is weak. Size values are once, few and many counts, or a class for expanded clones, and some rows have none.

length: 11; size: -; D: -; V: TRBV5-4; J: TRBJ2-5; DNA: TGTGCCAGCAGCAACCAAGAGACCCAGTACTTC; CDR3: CASSNQETQYF
length: 13; size: -; D: -; V: TRBV5-4; J: TRBJ2-7; DNA: TGTGCCAGCAGCTTGGGACCCCCGGAGAGGCAGTACTTC; CDR3: CASSLGPPERQYF
length: 17; size: -; D: TRBD2; V: TRBV7-3; J: TRBJ2-3; DNA: TGTGCCAGCAGCGACAGGACTAGCGGGAGGCCCACAGATACGCAGTATTTT; CDR3: CASSDRTSGRPTDTQYF
length: 17; size: few; D: TRBD2; V: TRBV7-6; J: TRBJ2-1; DNA: TGTGCCAGCAGCTTAGGCTTGCGGGAGGGGTCCTACAATGAGCAGTTCTTC; CDR3: CASSLGLREGSYNEQFF
length: 14; size: -; D: -; V: TRBV6-6; J: TRBJ2-4; DNA: TGTGCCAGCAGGATGAGTGGGGACAAAAACATTCAGTACTTC; CDR3: CASRMSGDKNIQYF
length: 16; size: -; D: TRBD2; V: TRBV27; J: TRBJ2-1; DNA: TGTGCCAGCCGATCAGTAGCGGGAGTGGAGGATAATGAGCAGTTCTTC; CDR3: CASRSVAGVEDNEQFF
length: 12; size: -; D: -; V: TRBV29-1; J: TRBJ1-2; DNA: TGCAGCGTTCAGAGGGAAAGCCATGGCTACACCTTC; CDR3: CSVQRESHGYTF
length: 13; size: -; D: TRBD1; V: TRBV6-6; J: TRBJ1-2; DNA: TGTGCCAGCGTAGACAGGGTATCATATGGCTACACCTTC; CDR3: CASVDRVSYGYTF
length: 12; size: -; D: -; V: TRBV7-2; J: TRBJ2-5; DNA: TGTGCCAGCAGCTTAGTAGCTGAGACCCAGTACTTC; CDR3: CASSLVAETQYF
length: 15; size: -; D: -; V: TRBV27; J: TRBJ2-5; DNA: TGTGCCAGCAGTGGGCAAGGGACGCACCAAGAGACCCAGTACTTC; CDR3: CASSGQGTHQETQYF